Listed here are 20 T cell receptor beta chains from one sample, sequenced in a study of blood T cell repertoires in COVID-19. Clones were read by immunoSEQ multiplex PCR, and TCRdb kept only the in-frame ones, dropping some. The data contain some 69,000 clones, 65% to 85% of them singletons. Input material: peripheral blood. The source of these receptors is a woman aged 55-75 years with acute or convalescent COVID-19.

The chain recombines TRBV29-1 with TRBJ1-2; a possible D gene is TRBD1 (6 bases). The CDR3 consists of 15 residues. CDR1 and CDR2 (germline): SQVTM, ANQGSEA. The germline V and J ends were trimmed by 4 bases and 1 base, with 16 bases remaining between them. CDR3 nucleotide sequence: TGCAGCGTTGTCCCGACAGGAAACTTTAACTATGGCTACACCTTC. Its protein product is CSVVPTGNFNYGYTF.

The chain employs TRBV4-1 and TRBJ2-4; tentative D call: TRBD1 (5 bases). This CDR3 spans 13 amino acids. Trimming stripped 1 base from V and 8 bases from J, with 9 bases between. Germline CDR1 is MGHRA and CDR2 is YSYEKL. The CDR3 bases are TGCGCCAGCAGCCAAGGTCAGGGATACATTCAGTACTTC. This gives the protein CASSQGQGYIQYF.

The rearrangement uses TRBV11-3 and TRBJ2-3; 10 bases agree with TRBD2. The CDR3 extends over 16 amino acids. The ends lost 5 bases at V and 1 base at J; junction bases unmatched: 6. Germline V gives CDR1 SGHNT, CDR2 YENEEA. The CDR3 protein is CASSLGLAAGTDTQYF. The DNA for the CDR3 is TGTGCCAGCAGCCTAGGACTAGCGGCCGGCACAGATACGCAGTATTTT.

The V and J genes are TRBV21-1 and TRBJ2-1; TRBD1 was called by the table and not checked on the DNA. TRBV21-1 is a known pseudogene. This CDR3 comprises 14 residues. The CDR3 here is CASSTQNGRNEQFF. The CDR3 coding sequence is TGTGCCAGCAGCACGCAAAATGGCCGTAATGAGCAGTTCTTC.

The chain employs TRBV11-2 and TRBJ1-6; D is ambiguous. The CDR3 has 14 residues. The V gene's germline CDR1 is SGHAT and CDR2 FQNNGV. V was cut by 5 bases and J by 7 bases, with 12 bases left in between. The CDR3 here is CASSLLHSNSPLHF. Written as DNA, the CDR3 is TGTGCCAGCAGCCTACTACACTCGAATTCACCCCTCCACTTT.

The chain carries TRBV18 and TRBJ2-1; 8 nucleotides line up with TRBD1. This CDR3 spans 14 amino acids. Per the germline V gene, CDR1 is KGHSH and CDR2 is LQKENI. V was pared by 8 bases and J by 0 bases, with 3 bases of the junction left unmatched. CDR3 DNA: TGTGCCAGCCAAACAGGGGGCTCCTACAATGAGCAGTTCTTC. This codes for CASQTGGSYNEQFF. Together with reference TRBV18 and TRBJ2-1, the CDR3 gives the full variable domain: NAGVMQNPRHLVRRRGQEARLRCSPMKGHSHVYWYRQLPEEGLKFMVYLQKENIIDESGMPKERFSAEFPKEGPSILRIQQVVRGDSAAYFCASQTGGSYNEQFFGPGTRLTVL.

This clone was seen a handful of times. The chain joins TRBV6-5 to TRBJ1-2, with TRBD1 as a possible D gene (5 bases). V was trimmed by 9 bases and J by 2 bases, leaving 13 bases between them. This CDR3 region has 13 residues. Germline assignment: CDR1 MNHEY and CDR2 SVGAGI. The CDR3 nucleotides are TGTGCCAGTACCCCAGGGCACAACTATGGCTACACCTTC. Translated: CASTPGHNYGYTF.

The CDR3 DNA follows: TGTGCCAGCAGCCTTGGACTAGCGGGGACCTACGAGCAGTACTTC. It specifies CASSLGLAGTYEQYF. The chain uses TRBV3-1 (or the pseudogene TRBV3-2) and TRBJ2-7; 12 positions agree with TRBD2. CDR1 LGHDT and CDR2 YNNKEL come from the germline V gene (reference sequence). The CDR3 covers 15 residues. The V segment lost 4 bases and the J segment 2 bases; nucleotides outside the gene matches: 3.

In its sample, this clone was seen a few times. The chain recombines TRBV5-1 with TRBJ2-7; D is possibly TRBD1 (6 bases). From germline, CDR1 is SGHRS and CDR2 YFSETQ. The V and J ends lost 2 bases and 6 bases respectively, with 12 bases between them. This CDR3 spans 13 amino acids. The CDR3 region is CASSLDRIGEQYF. In nucleotides, the CDR3 is TGCGCCAGCAGCTTAGACAGGATAGGCGAGCAGTACTTC. Complete variable domain (other parts from reference TRBV5-1 and TRBJ2-7): KAGVTQTPRYLIKTRGQQVTLSCSPISGHRSVSWYQQTPGQGLQFLFEYFSETQRNKGNFPGRFSGRQFSNSRSEMNVSTLELGDSALYLCASSLDRIGEQYFGPGTRLTVT.

The chain links TRBV11-3 to TRBJ2-1; 8 bases align to TRBD2. Germline values: CDR1 SGHNT, CDR2 YENEEA. The V segment lost 3 bases and the J segment 0 bases; nucleotides outside the gene matches: 4. This CDR3 region has 16 residues. The CDR3 DNA reads TGTGCCAGCAGCTTTCGGGGGGGCAGCTCCTACAATGAGCAGTTCTTC. Encoded protein: CASSFRGGSSYNEQFF.

The chain combines TRBV11-3 with TRBJ2-7; perhaps TRBD1 as D (6 bases). CDR3 length: 13 amino acids. CDR1 SGHNT and CDR2 YENEEA come from the germline V gene. With 0 bases removed from V and 3 bases from J, the gap between germline ends came to 6 bases. The CDR3 spells CASSLETGYEQYF. DNA for the CDR3: TGTGCCAGCAGCTTAGAGACAGGCTACGAGCAGTACTTC.

This clone was picked up a small number of times. The V and J genes are TRBV6-5 and TRBJ1-2; TRBD1 agrees at 9 bases. The CDR3 is 14 amino acids. Looked up from germline, CDR1 is MNHEY and CDR2 is SVGAGI. J gave up 2 bases and V 6 bases, and 4 bases lay outside the gene matches. The CDR3 DNA is TGTGCCAGCAGAACAGGGGGCGCAAACTATGGCTACACCTTC. Translation gives CASRTGGANYGYTF.

J is TRBJ2-7 and V is TRBV10-3; perhaps TRBD1 as D (5 bases). The V gene lost 4 bases and the J gene lost 5 bases, with 15 bases spanning the gap. The germline V gene encodes CDR1 ENHRY and CDR2 SYGVKD. This CDR3 has 14 amino acids. The CDR3 loop is CAISGGGLSNEQYF. The DNA of the CDR3 is TGTGCCATCAGTGGGGGCGGCTTATCAAACGAGCAGTACTTC.

V is TRBV5-5 and J is TRBJ1-2, with 8 bases identical to TRBD1. The germline V gene has CDR1 SGHKS and CDR2 YYEKEE (reference sequence). The V and J ends lost 0 bases and 2 bases, in that order; junction bases with no gene match: 0. The CDR3 has 14 residues. The CDR3 loop is CASSLGQGNYGYTF. In DNA form, the CDR3 reads TGTGCCAGCAGCTTGGGACAGGGGAACTATGGCTACACCTTC.

The J gene is TRBJ2-3, the V gene TRBV19; weak D call: TRBD1 (5 bases). The CDR3 is 13 residues long. Germline V gene sequence: CDR1 LNHDA, CDR2 SQIVND (reference sequence). Trimming removed 6 bases from V and 6 bases from J, with 13 bases in between. The CDR3 loop reads CASSREGWDTQYF. CDR3 sequence (DNA): TGTGCCAGTAGCAGGGAAGGGTGGGATACGCAGTATTTT.

The chain uses TRBV11-2 and TRBJ2-7; D uncertain. The CDR3 is made up of 11 amino acids. V was trimmed by 3 bases and J by 5 bases, leaving 5 bases between them. Germline CDR1 is SGHAT and CDR2 is FQNNGV. The CDR3 coding sequence is TGTGCCAGCAGCTTTCTCCACGAGCAGTACTTC. As protein: CASSFLHEQYF.

In its sample, this clone was seen a few times. The chain has TRBV9 and TRBJ1-2; TRBD1 matches at 8 bases. V lost 3 bases, J lost 7 bases, and 5 bases stayed unmatched. There are 13 residues in the CDR3. Germline V gene data show CDR1 as SGDLS and CDR2 as YYNGEE. The CDR3 bases are TGTGCCAGCAGCGATCGTCAGGGGGCTGGCTACACCTTC. Its protein product is CASSDRQGAGYTF.

This clone was counted once. CDR3: CASSPRDFTDTQYF. CDR3 DNA: TGTGCCAGCAGCCCACGGGACTTCACAGATACGCAGTATTTT. The genes are TRBV7-9 and TRBJ2-3; D may be TRBD2 (6 bases). The length of the CDR3 is 14 residues. Between the trimmed V and J ends, which lost 5 bases and 2 bases, there was a span of 11 bases. Germline CDR1 SEHNR, CDR2 FQNEAQ (reference sequence).

This chain links TRBV7-3 with TRBJ2-7; TRBD1 agrees at 9 bases. V trimming: 2 bases; J trimming: 0 bases; junction bases outside the gene matches: 17. The CDR3 sequence is 20 residues long. Germline CDR1 SGHTA, CDR2 FQGTGA. In DNA form, the CDR3 reads TGTGCCAGCAGCTTAGAAGATAGGGGACAGGGTTTCTTCTCCTCCTACGAGCAGTACTTC. This translates into CASSLEDRGQGFFSSYEQYF.

This clone was seen more than once but under ten times. This chain joins TRBV30 and TRBJ1-6; 7 bases map to TRBD1. Germline V gene lookup returns CDR1 GTSNPN and CDR2 SVGIG (reference sequence). V was pared by 0 bases and J by 7 bases, with 3 bases of the junction left unmatched. The CDR3 loop spans 14 amino acids. CDR3 loop: CAWSVVTGNSPLHF. The CDR3, as DNA: TGTGCCTGGAGTGTGGTGACAGGGAATTCACCCCTCCACTTT.